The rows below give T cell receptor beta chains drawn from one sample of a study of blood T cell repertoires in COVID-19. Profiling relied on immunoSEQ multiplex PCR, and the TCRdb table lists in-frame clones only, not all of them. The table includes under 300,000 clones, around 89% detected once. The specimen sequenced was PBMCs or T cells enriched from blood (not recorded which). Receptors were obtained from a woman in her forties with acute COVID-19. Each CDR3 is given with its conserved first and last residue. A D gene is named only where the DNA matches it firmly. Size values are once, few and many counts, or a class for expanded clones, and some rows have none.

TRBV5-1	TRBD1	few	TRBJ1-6	CASSGQGGYNSPLHF	TGCGCCAGCAGCGGGCAGGGGGGCTATAATTCACCCCTCCACTTT
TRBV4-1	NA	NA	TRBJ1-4	CASSQELRPVSGEKLFF	TGCGCCAGCAGCCAAGAACTCCGACCGGTTTCAGGGGAAAAACTGTTTTTT
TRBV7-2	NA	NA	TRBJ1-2	CASSSRGGGSYGYTF	TGTGCCAGCAGCTCGCGTGGGGGAGGCAGCTATGGCTACACCTTC
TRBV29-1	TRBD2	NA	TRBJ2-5	CSVGLAGGQETQYF	TGCAGCGTTGGACTAGCGGGCGGGCAAGAGACCCAGTACTTC
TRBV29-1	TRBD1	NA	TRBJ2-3	CSVERQGSDTQYF	TGCAGCGTTGAAAGACAGGGCTCGGATACGCAGTATTTT
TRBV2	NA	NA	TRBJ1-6	CASSATVNSPLHF	TGTGCCAGCAGCGCGACAGTAAATTCACCCCTCCACTTT
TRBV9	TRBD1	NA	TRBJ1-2	CASSPGVGTGFRDFNGYTF	TGTGCCAGCAGCCCAGGTGTGGGGACAGGGTTTCGTGATTTTAATGGCTACACCTTC
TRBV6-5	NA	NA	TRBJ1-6	CASRARGVSPLHF	TGTGCCAGCAGGGCACGGGGGGTTTCACCCCTCCACTTT
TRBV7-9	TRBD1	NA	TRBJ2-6	CASSLTGAGGANVLTF	TGTGCCAGCAGCCTGACAGGGGCGGGCGGGGCCAACGTCCTGACTTTC
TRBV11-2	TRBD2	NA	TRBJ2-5	CASSLTSGSQETQYF	TGTGCCAGCAGCCTAACTAGCGGGAGCCAAGAGACCCAGTACTTC
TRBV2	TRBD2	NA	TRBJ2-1	CAIRSGADSSYNEQFF	TGTGCCATCCGAAGCGGGGCCGATTCTTCCTACAATGAGCAGTTCTTC
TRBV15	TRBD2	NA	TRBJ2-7	CATSRGGTYEQYF	TGTGCCACCAGCAGGGGAGGGACCTACGAGCAGTACTTC
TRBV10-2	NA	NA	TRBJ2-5	CASSATRTAGETQYF	TGCGCCAGCAGCGCGACCAGGACAGCCGGAGAGACCCAGTACTTC
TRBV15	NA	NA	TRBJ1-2	CATSRVQDGYTF	TGTGCCACCAGCAGAGTGCAGGATGGCTACACCTTC
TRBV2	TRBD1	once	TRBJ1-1	CASGQGITEAFF	TGTGCCAGCGGACAGGGGATCACTGAAGCTTTCTTT
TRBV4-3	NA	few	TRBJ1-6	CASSQAPVSSPLHF	TGCGCCAGCAGCCAAGCACCCGTTAGTTCACCCCTCCACTTT
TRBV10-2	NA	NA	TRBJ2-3	CASSPVEEGATDTQYF	TGCGCCAGCAGCCCTGTGGAAGAGGGAGCGACAGATACGCAGTATTTT
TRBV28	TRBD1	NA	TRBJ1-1	CASREGTGGGTEAFF	TGTGCCAGCAGGGAAGGGACAGGCGGCGGCACTGAAGCTTTCTTT
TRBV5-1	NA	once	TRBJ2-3	CASSPLQVGPDTQYF	TGCGCCAGCAGCCCTCTCCAGGTCGGTCCAGATACGCAGTATTTT
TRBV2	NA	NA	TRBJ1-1	CASKAQGNTEAFF	TGTGCCAGCAAAGCACAGGGGAACACTGAAGCTTTCTTT
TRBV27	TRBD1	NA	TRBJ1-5	CASSSRQGGQPQHF	TGTGCCAGCAGTTCAAGACAGGGAGGACAGCCCCAGCATTTT
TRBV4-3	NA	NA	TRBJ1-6	CASSQDSRVDSPLHF	TGCGCCAGCAGCCAAGATAGCAGGGTTGATTCACCCCTCCACTTT
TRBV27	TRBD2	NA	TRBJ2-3	CASGDYPDTQYF	TGTGCCAGCGGGGACTACCCAGATACGCAGTATTTT
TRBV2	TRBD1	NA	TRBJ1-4	CASRGQGAGEKLFF	TGTGCCAGCAGGGGACAGGGGGCGGGTGAAAAACTGTTTTTT
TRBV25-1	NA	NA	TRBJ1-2	CASSASRPTGGHGYTF	TGTGCCAGCAGTGCCTCCCGCCCGACGGGGGGCCATGGCTACACCTTC